A selection of T cell receptor beta chains follows, all from one sample in a study of T cell responses to AZD1222 COVID-19 vaccine. The assay was immunoSEQ multiplex PCR, and TCRdb's table has in-frame clones only and misses some. The data contain about 120,000 clones, approximately 88% of them singletons. The input for sequencing was peripheral blood, taken on day 0 of MenACWY control vaccination. These receptors were obtained from an adult in good health. The CDR3 runs from the conserved cysteine through the conserved F or W. The D gene is left open where the match is weak. Size values are once, few and many counts, or a class for expanded clones, and some rows have none.

cdr3_aa: CAWSSLGANSPLHF
cdr3_nt: TGTGCCTGGAGTTCGCTTGGAGCCAATTCACCCCTCCACTTT
clone_size: NA
j_call: TRBJ1-6
v_call: TRBV30
d_call: NA

cdr3_aa: CASGRGSGHSPLHF
cdr3_nt: TGTGCCAGCGGTCGGGGCTCGGGGCATTCACCCCTCCACTTT
clone_size: NA
j_call: TRBJ1-6
v_call: TRBV7-9
d_call: NA

cdr3_aa: CAISDYPMGIYF
cdr3_nt: TGTGCCATCAGTGATTATCCGATGGGCATATATTTT
clone_size: NA
j_call: TRBJ1-3
v_call: TRBV10-3
d_call: NA

cdr3_aa: CASKTGPVELFF
cdr3_nt: TGTGCCAGCAAAACGGGGCCCGTGGAGCTGTTTTTT
clone_size: NA
j_call: TRBJ2-2
v_call: TRBV28
d_call: NA

cdr3_aa: CASSPGPDRGLKKLFF
cdr3_nt: TGCGCCAGCAGCCCTGGCCCTGACAGGGGGCTTAAAAAACTGTTTTTT
clone_size: few
j_call: TRBJ1-4
v_call: TRBV5-1
d_call: TRBD1

cdr3_aa: CASSLPGNTIYF
cdr3_nt: TGTGCCAGCAGTCTCCCGGGGAACACCATATATTTT
clone_size: NA
j_call: TRBJ1-3
v_call: TRBV28
d_call: NA

cdr3_aa: CASSQETASPLHF
cdr3_nt: TGTGCCAGCAGCCAAGAAACGGCTTCACCCCTCCACTTT
clone_size: NA
j_call: TRBJ1-6
v_call: TRBV14
d_call: NA

cdr3_aa: CASSPDLNSNQPQHF
cdr3_nt: TGTGCCAGCAGCCCCGACCTTAATAGCAATCAGCCCCAGCATTTT
clone_size: NA
j_call: TRBJ1-5
v_call: TRBV5-5
d_call: NA

cdr3_aa: CASSESGRGGPGELFF
cdr3_nt: TGCGCCAGCAGTGAGTCAGGACGGGGAGGGCCCGGGGAGCTGTTTTTT
clone_size: NA
j_call: TRBJ2-2
v_call: TRBV10-1
d_call: TRBD2

cdr3_aa: CALMQGKNYGYTF
cdr3_nt: TGTGCCCTGATGCAGGGCAAAAACTATGGCTACACCTTC
clone_size: NA
j_call: TRBJ1-2
v_call: TRBV2
d_call: NA

cdr3_aa: CAWSVPASDVYNEQFF
cdr3_nt: TGTGCCTGGAGTGTACCTGCCAGCGACGTCTACAATGAGCAGTTCTTC
clone_size: NA
j_call: TRBJ2-1
v_call: TRBV30
d_call: NA

cdr3_aa: CASSQVHGQPQHF
cdr3_nt: TGTGCCAGCAGCCAGGTACATGGACAGCCCCAGCATTTT
clone_size: few
j_call: TRBJ1-5
v_call: TRBV3-1/TRBV3-2
d_call: NA

cdr3_aa: CASAPPHRAGELFF
cdr3_nt: TGCGCCAGCGCTCCCCCTCATAGGGCCGGGGAGCTGTTTTTT
clone_size: NA
j_call: TRBJ2-2
v_call: TRBV10-2
d_call: NA

cdr3_aa: CASGGRADEQFF
cdr3_nt: TGTGCCAGCGGGGGCCGCGCCGATGAGCAGTTCTTC
clone_size: NA
j_call: TRBJ2-1
v_call: TRBV6-5
d_call: NA

cdr3_aa: CASSFRRGPTGELFF
cdr3_nt: TGTGCCAGCAGTTTCCGGCGGGGACCTACCGGGGAGCTGTTTTTT
clone_size: NA
j_call: TRBJ2-2
v_call: TRBV28
d_call: NA

cdr3_aa: CASSSALTGSYGYTF
cdr3_nt: TGTGCCAGCAGTTCCGCCTTGACAGGGTCCTATGGCTACACCTTC
clone_size: NA
j_call: TRBJ1-2
v_call: TRBV27
d_call: TRBD1

cdr3_aa: CASSQGAGAGETQYF
cdr3_nt: TGTGCCAGCAGCCAGGGGGCGGGAGCAGGTGAGACCCAGTACTTC
clone_size: once
j_call: TRBJ2-5
v_call: TRBV3-1/TRBV3-2
d_call: NA

cdr3_aa: CASSPTGQWPSGNTIYF
cdr3_nt: TGTGCCAGCAGTCCAACCGGACAGTGGCCTTCTGGAAACACCATATATTTT
clone_size: NA
j_call: TRBJ1-3
v_call: TRBV27
d_call: NA

cdr3_aa: CASSPNVRTSGSSYNEQFF
cdr3_nt: TGTGCCAGCAGCCCGAACGTTAGGACTAGCGGGAGCTCCTACAATGAGCAGTTCTTC
clone_size: few
j_call: TRBJ2-1
v_call: TRBV7-9
d_call: TRBD2

cdr3_aa: CASSSQVGWYF
cdr3_nt: TGTGCCAGCAGCTCCCAAGTGGGTTGGTACTTC
clone_size: NA
j_call: TRBJ2-7
v_call: TRBV28
d_call: NA

cdr3_aa: CASSPRDTTYEQYF
cdr3_nt: TGCGCCAGCAGCCCCCGGGACACTACCTACGAGCAGTACTTC
clone_size: NA
j_call: TRBJ2-7
v_call: TRBV5-1
d_call: NA

cdr3_aa: CASSGRPLDSNQPQHF
cdr3_nt: TGTGCCAGTAGTGGTCGGCCTCTAGATAGCAATCAGCCCCAGCATTTT
clone_size: NA
j_call: TRBJ1-5
v_call: TRBV3-1/TRBV3-2
d_call: NA

cdr3_aa: CASSYSGRDNSPLHF
cdr3_nt: TGTGCCAGCAGTTACTCTGGGAGGGATAATTCACCCCTCCACTTT
clone_size: NA
j_call: TRBJ1-6
v_call: TRBV6-5
d_call: NA

cdr3_aa: CASSTENRGRGEQYF
cdr3_nt: TGTGCCAGTAGTACAGAAAACAGGGGGCGAGGCGAGCAGTACTTC
clone_size: NA
j_call: TRBJ2-7
v_call: TRBV19
d_call: TRBD1

cdr3_aa: CASSPQNAGRGGYTF
cdr3_nt: TGCGCCAGCAGCCCACAGAATGCCGGAAGAGGAGGCTACACCTTC
clone_size: NA
j_call: TRBJ1-2
v_call: TRBV5-1
d_call: NA

cdr3_aa: CASSSRTSGSYNEQFF
cdr3_nt: TGTGCCAGCAGCTCCCGGACTAGCGGTTCCTACAATGAGCAGTTCTTC
clone_size: NA
j_call: TRBJ2-1
v_call: TRBV11-2
d_call: TRBD2

cdr3_aa: CASSYQELAVNEQFF
cdr3_nt: TGTGCCAGCAGCTACCAAGAACTAGCTGTGAATGAGCAGTTCTTC
clone_size: NA
j_call: TRBJ2-1
v_call: TRBV5-6
d_call: NA

cdr3_aa: CASSLDSYGYTF
cdr3_nt: TGTGCCAGCAGCTTAGATTCCTATGGCTACACCTTC
clone_size: NA
j_call: TRBJ1-2
v_call: TRBV13
d_call: NA

cdr3_aa: CASSPPGGPQETQYF
cdr3_nt: TGTGCCAGCAGCCCTCCGGGCGGCCCCCAAGAGACCCAGTACTTC
clone_size: NA
j_call: TRBJ2-5
v_call: TRBV9
d_call: NA

cdr3_aa: CASSTEPQPQHF
cdr3_nt: TGTGCCAGCAGCACTGAACCGCAGCCCCAGCATTTT
clone_size: NA
j_call: TRBJ1-5
v_call: TRBV12-3/TRBV12-4
d_call: NA

cdr3_aa: CASTSKWGGTEAFF
cdr3_nt: TGTGCCAGCACAAGTAAATGGGGGGGCACTGAAGCTTTCTTT
clone_size: NA
j_call: TRBJ1-1
v_call: TRBV2
d_call: NA

cdr3_aa: CASSLLGTSSSYEQYF
cdr3_nt: TGTGCCAGCAGCTTACTTGGGACTAGCAGTTCCTACGAGCAGTACTTC
clone_size: NA
j_call: TRBJ2-7
v_call: TRBV7-9
d_call: TRBD2

cdr3_aa: CASSLGQIPNTEAFF
cdr3_nt: TGTGCCAGCAGCTTGGGACAGATACCAAACACTGAAGCTTTCTTT
clone_size: NA
j_call: TRBJ1-1
v_call: TRBV5-4
d_call: NA

cdr3_aa: CASSYGSTNTEAFF
cdr3_nt: TGTGCCAGCAGTTACGGTAGTACGAACACTGAAGCTTTCTTT
clone_size: NA
j_call: TRBJ1-1
v_call: TRBV6-5
d_call: NA

cdr3_aa: CAWSAASGRIETQYF
cdr3_nt: TGTGCCTGGAGTGCGGCTAGCGGGAGGATCGAGACCCAGTACTTC
clone_size: NA
j_call: TRBJ2-5
v_call: TRBV30
d_call: TRBD2

cdr3_aa: CASSLQGSLETQYF
cdr3_nt: TGTGCCAGCAGTTTACAAGGGTCCCTGGAGACCCAGTACTTC
clone_size: once
j_call: TRBJ2-5
v_call: TRBV27
d_call: NA

cdr3_aa: CASSDSRGRYEQYF
cdr3_nt: TGTGCCAGCAGTGATTCGAGGGGGAGGTACGAGCAGTACTTC
clone_size: once
j_call: TRBJ2-7
v_call: TRBV25-1
d_call: NA

cdr3_aa: CASSFQEHQPQHF
cdr3_nt: TGTGCCAGCAGTTTTCAGGAGCATCAGCCCCAGCATTTT
clone_size: NA
j_call: TRBJ1-5
v_call: TRBV12-3/TRBV12-4
d_call: NA

cdr3_aa: CASSFRDRANYGYTF
cdr3_nt: TGTGCCAGCAGTTTCCGGGACAGAGCTAACTATGGCTACACCTTC
clone_size: NA
j_call: TRBJ1-2
v_call: TRBV28
d_call: TRBD1

cdr3_aa: CASSSKGPSSYNEQFF
cdr3_nt: TGTGCCAGCAGTTCTAAGGGCCCAAGCTCCTACAATGAGCAGTTCTTC
clone_size: NA
j_call: TRBJ2-1
v_call: TRBV27
d_call: NA

cdr3_aa: CASSRTGAGFEQYF
cdr3_nt: TGTGCCAGCAGCCGGACAGGGGCAGGCTTCGAGCAGTACTTC
clone_size: few
j_call: TRBJ2-7
v_call: TRBV6-5
d_call: TRBD1

cdr3_aa: CASSSHSLAGALEQYF
cdr3_nt: TGCGCCAGCAGCTCCCATTCCCTAGCGGGAGCCCTCGAGCAGTACTTC
clone_size: NA
j_call: TRBJ2-7
v_call: TRBV5-1
d_call: TRBD2

cdr3_aa: CASSEALLGDGYTF
cdr3_nt: TGTGCCAGCAGTGAAGCGCTTCTTGGAGACGGCTACACCTTC
clone_size: NA
j_call: TRBJ1-2
v_call: TRBV2
d_call: NA

cdr3_aa: CASSLSAEEQYF
cdr3_nt: TGTGCCAGCAGTTTAAGCGCAGAGGAGCAGTACTTC
clone_size: NA
j_call: TRBJ2-7
v_call: TRBV28
d_call: NA

cdr3_aa: CASSLAGSTDTQYF
cdr3_nt: TGTGCCAGCAGCCTAGCGGGGAGCACAGATACGCAGTATTTT
clone_size: NA
j_call: TRBJ2-3
v_call: TRBV9
d_call: TRBD2

cdr3_aa: CASSYSGYNEQFF
cdr3_nt: TGTGCCAGCAGTTACTCCGGGTACAATGAGCAGTTCTTC
clone_size: NA
j_call: TRBJ2-1
v_call: TRBV6-2/TRBV6-3
d_call: NA

cdr3_aa: CASSSPGLSIYEQYF
cdr3_nt: TGTGCCAGCAGTTCCCCGGGACTATCCATCTACGAGCAGTACTTC
clone_size: NA
j_call: TRBJ2-7
v_call: TRBV27
d_call: TRBD2

cdr3_aa: CASSPILARTGTGELFF
cdr3_nt: TGTGCCAGCAGCCCCATCCTAGCGCGAACAGGCACCGGGGAGCTGTTTTTT
clone_size: NA
j_call: TRBJ2-2
v_call: TRBV4-2
d_call: NA

cdr3_aa: CASIRDLDREQFF
cdr3_nt: TGTGCCAGCATCCGGGACCTCGACCGAGAGCAGTTCTTC
clone_size: NA
j_call: TRBJ2-1
v_call: TRBV7-9
d_call: NA

cdr3_aa: CASSSYRVADEQYF
cdr3_nt: TGTGCCAGCAGCTCGTACAGGGTAGCGGACGAGCAGTACTTC
clone_size: NA
j_call: TRBJ2-7
v_call: TRBV13
d_call: NA

cdr3_aa: CAWGRQVPYGYTF
cdr3_nt: TGTGCCTGGGGTCGACAGGTTCCTTATGGCTACACCTTC
clone_size: NA
j_call: TRBJ1-2
v_call: TRBV30
d_call: NA

cdr3_aa: CASSRRGRAEAFF
cdr3_nt: TGTGCCAGCAGCCGACGGGGCAGGGCTGAAGCTTTCTTT
clone_size: NA
j_call: TRBJ1-1
v_call: TRBV14
d_call: NA

cdr3_aa: CAWSGGYEQYF
cdr3_nt: TGTGCCTGGAGTGGCGGCTACGAGCAGTACTTC
clone_size: NA
j_call: TRBJ2-7
v_call: TRBV30
d_call: NA

cdr3_aa: CASSVTDREPPEQYF
cdr3_nt: TGTGCCAGCAGCGTGACGGACAGGGAGCCACCCGAGCAGTACTTC
clone_size: NA
j_call: TRBJ2-7
v_call: TRBV11-3
d_call: TRBD1

cdr3_aa: CASSVGTTTNVQYF
cdr3_nt: TGTGCCAGCAGCGTAGGGACCACAACGAACGTGCAGTACTTC
clone_size: NA
j_call: TRBJ2-7
v_call: TRBV9
d_call: NA

cdr3_aa: CASSPRESYEQYF
cdr3_nt: TGTGCCAGCAGCCCACGGGAGTCCTACGAGCAGTACTTC
clone_size: NA
j_call: TRBJ2-7
v_call: TRBV7-9
d_call: NA

cdr3_aa: CASSYEFNNSPLHF
cdr3_nt: TGTGCCAGCAGTTACGAGTTCAATAATTCACCCCTCCACTTT
clone_size: NA
j_call: TRBJ1-6
v_call: TRBV6-5
d_call: NA

cdr3_aa: CASSSRTGTLAGVGQFF
cdr3_nt: TGTGCCAGCAGTTCTCGGACAGGGACCCTAGCGGGAGTGGGGCAGTTCTTC
clone_size: NA
j_call: TRBJ2-1
v_call: TRBV27
d_call: TRBD2

cdr3_aa: CASSWADKGPDTQYF
cdr3_nt: TGTGCCAGCAGTTGGGCGGACAAAGGGCCAGATACGCAGTATTTT
clone_size: NA
j_call: TRBJ2-3
v_call: TRBV27
d_call: NA

cdr3_aa: CASSEGKYNSPLHF
cdr3_nt: TGTGCCAGCAGTGAGGGCAAATATAATTCACCCCTCCACTTT
clone_size: few
j_call: TRBJ1-6
v_call: TRBV25-1
d_call: NA